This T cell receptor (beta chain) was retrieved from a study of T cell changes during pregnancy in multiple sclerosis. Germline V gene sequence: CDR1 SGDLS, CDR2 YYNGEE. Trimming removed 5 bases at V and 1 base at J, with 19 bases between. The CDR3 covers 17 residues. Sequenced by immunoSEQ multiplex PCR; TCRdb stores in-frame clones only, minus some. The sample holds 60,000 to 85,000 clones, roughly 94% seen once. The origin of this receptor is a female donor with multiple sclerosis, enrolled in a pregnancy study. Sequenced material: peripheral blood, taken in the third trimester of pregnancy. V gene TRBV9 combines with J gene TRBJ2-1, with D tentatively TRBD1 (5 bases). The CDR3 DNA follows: TGTGCCAGCAGGCCGGGTGTGGGGCTCCTTTCCTACAATGAGCAGTTCTTC. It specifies CASRPGVGLLSYNEQFF.